The clone carrying this T cell receptor (beta chain) has just one count. The antigen remains undetermined. These data belong to a study of a mutant IDH1 vaccine in newly diagnosed glioma. Turning to the study itself: Onset of vaccination occurred 4-6 weeks following radiotherapy alone, or with temozolomide cycles.

Time point meaning: week 35, safety follow-up. One vaccine dose held 300 ug of mutant IDH1 20-mer peptide and came with topical imiquimod. Sequencing was performed with immunoSEQ multiplex PCR; in TCRdb, only in-frame clones are kept and a portion is missing. Seen here are tens of thousands of clones, less than 90% observed once, and the top ten hold roughly 1.6%. CDR1 MNHEY and CDR2 SVGAGI come from the germline V gene. The junction had 1 base not matched to a gene; V was cut back by 0 bases and J by 3 bases. The CDR3 covers 16 residues. The clonotype was recovered from a man in his forties with glioma. This material consisted of PBMCs, taken from a glioma patient whose treatment included an IDH1 peptide vaccine. The chain joins TRBV6-5 to TRBJ2-3; 12 bases are a match to TRBD2. CDR3 residues: CASSYSGLAGTDTQYF. CDR3 in DNA: TGTGCCAGCAGTTACTCGGGACTAGCGGGTACAGATACGCAGTATTTT.